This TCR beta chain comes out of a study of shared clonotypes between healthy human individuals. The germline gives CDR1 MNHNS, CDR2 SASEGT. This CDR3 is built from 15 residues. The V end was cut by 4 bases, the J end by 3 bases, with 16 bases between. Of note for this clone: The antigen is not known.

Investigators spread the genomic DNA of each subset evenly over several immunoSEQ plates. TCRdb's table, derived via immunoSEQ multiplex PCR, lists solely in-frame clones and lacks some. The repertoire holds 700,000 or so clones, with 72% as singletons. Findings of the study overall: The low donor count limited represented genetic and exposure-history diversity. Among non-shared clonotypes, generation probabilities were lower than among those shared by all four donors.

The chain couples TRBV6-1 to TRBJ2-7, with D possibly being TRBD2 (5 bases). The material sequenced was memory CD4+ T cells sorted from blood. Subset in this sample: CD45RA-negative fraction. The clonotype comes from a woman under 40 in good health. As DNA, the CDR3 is TGTGCCAGCAGTGCGATACCGGGATTCAACTACGAGCAGTACTTC. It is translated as CASSAIPGFNYEQYF.